Sequencing of this T cell receptor beta chain was carried out in a study of blood T cells in healthy people across ages. Points from the study as a whole: Estimated diversity across one million T cells was deemed an underestimate.

This clonotype was seen a handful of times. The antigen is undetermined. V was trimmed by 2 bases and J by 8 bases, leaving 9 bases between them. Germline CDR1 reads MDHEN; CDR2 reads SYDVKM. The CDR3 has 13 amino acids. A sample-barcoded 5' primer and a J-beta primer mix were used in a second PCR of about 7 to 12 cycles. TCRdb independently ran MiXCR on the 5' RACE reads; one entry per CDR3 protein. The profile shows 750,000 to 950,000 distinct CDR3 sequences, 29% of them singletons. The sample, 7.5 to 10 milliliters of peripheral blood, was drawn from each donor. Each sample yielded at least 7 million isolated PBMCs. Extraction of total RNA produced a minimum of 5 micrograms from each sample. The same data also contributed to another study, on T cells of mothers and their children.

The sequenced material came from blood. The V call is TRBV28, the J call TRBJ1-4; D gene uncertain. This TCR came from a middle-aged woman in good health. The CDR3 nucleotides read TGTGCCAGCAGTTTAAGGACCCCAGAAAAACTGTTTTTT. Translation gives CASSLRTPEKLFF.